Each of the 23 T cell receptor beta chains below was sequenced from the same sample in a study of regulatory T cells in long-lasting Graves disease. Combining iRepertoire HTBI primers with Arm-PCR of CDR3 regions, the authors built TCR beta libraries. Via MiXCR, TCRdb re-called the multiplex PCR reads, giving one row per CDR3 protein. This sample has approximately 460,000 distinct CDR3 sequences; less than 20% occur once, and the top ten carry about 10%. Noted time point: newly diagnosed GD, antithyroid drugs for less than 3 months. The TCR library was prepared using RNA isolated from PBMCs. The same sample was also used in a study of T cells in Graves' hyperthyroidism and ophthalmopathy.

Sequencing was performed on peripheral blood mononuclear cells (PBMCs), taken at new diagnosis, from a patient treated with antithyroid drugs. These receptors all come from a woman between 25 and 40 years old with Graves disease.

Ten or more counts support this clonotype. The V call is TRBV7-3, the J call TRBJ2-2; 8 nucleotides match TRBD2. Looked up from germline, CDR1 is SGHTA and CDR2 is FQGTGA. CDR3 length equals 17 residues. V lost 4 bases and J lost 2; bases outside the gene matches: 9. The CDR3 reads CASSSEGAGVNTGELFF. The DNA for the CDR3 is TGTGCCAGCAGCTCCGAAGGAGCGGGAGTTAACACCGGGGAGCTGTTTTTT.

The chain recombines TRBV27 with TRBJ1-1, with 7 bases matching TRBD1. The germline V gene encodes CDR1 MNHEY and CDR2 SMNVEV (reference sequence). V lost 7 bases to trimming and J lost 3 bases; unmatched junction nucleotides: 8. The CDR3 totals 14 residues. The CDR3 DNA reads TGTGCCAGCAAGAATGACAGGGCTGACACTGAAGCTTTCTTT. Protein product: CASKNDRADTEAFF.

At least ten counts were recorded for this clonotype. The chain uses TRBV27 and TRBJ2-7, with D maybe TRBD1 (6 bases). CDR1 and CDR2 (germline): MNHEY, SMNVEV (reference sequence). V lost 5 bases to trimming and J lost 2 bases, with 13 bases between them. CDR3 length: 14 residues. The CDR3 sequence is CASSQRAGAYEQYF. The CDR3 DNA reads TGTGCCAGCAGTCAAAGGGCAGGGGCCTACGAGCAGTACTTC.

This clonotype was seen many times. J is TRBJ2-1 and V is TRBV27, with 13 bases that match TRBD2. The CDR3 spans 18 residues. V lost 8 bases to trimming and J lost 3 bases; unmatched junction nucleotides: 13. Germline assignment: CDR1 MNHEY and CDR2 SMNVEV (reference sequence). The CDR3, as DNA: TGTGCCAGCCGTCCGGGACTAGCGGGAAGGGTCCTCTACAATGAGCAGTTCTTC. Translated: CASRPGLAGRVLYNEQFF.

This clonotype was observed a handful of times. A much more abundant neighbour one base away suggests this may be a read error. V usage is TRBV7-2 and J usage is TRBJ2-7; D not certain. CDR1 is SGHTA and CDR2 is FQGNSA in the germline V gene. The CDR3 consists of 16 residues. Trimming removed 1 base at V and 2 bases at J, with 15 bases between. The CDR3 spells CASSLVGVGPAYEQYF. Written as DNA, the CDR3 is TGTGCCAGCAGCTTAGTGGGTGTTGGTCCAGCCTACGAGCAGTACTTC.

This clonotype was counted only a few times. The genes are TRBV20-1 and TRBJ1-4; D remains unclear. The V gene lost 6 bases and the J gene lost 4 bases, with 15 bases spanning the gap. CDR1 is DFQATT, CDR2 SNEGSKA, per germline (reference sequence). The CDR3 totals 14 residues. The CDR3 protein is CSAMGPFLNEKLFF. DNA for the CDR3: TGCAGTGCCATGGGTCCCTTTCTTAATGAAAAACTGTTTTTT.

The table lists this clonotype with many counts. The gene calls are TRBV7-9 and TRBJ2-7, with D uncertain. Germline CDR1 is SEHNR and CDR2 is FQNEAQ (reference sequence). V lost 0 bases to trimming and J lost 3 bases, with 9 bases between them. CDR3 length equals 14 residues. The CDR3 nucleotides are TGTGCCAGCAGCTTAGCAAAAGGGTTCTACGAGCAGTACTTC. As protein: CASSLAKGFYEQYF.

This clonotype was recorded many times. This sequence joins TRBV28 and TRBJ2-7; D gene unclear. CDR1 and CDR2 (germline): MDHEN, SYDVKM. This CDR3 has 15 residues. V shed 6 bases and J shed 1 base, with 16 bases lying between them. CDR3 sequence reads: CASSLIGIASYEQYF. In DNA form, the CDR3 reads TGTGCCAGCAGCCTAATAGGGATAGCTTCCTACGAGCAGTACTTC.

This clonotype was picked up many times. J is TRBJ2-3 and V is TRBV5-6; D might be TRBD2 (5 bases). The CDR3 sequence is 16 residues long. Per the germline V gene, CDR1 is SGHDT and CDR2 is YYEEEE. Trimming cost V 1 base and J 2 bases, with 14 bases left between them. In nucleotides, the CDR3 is TGTGCCAGCAGCTTGAGGATAGCGCCCCCCACAGATACGCAGTATTTT. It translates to CASSLRIAPPTDTQYF.

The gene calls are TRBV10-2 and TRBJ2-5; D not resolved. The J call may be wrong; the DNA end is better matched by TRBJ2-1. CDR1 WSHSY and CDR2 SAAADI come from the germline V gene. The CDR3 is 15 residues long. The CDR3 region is CASSEYVTHYNEQFF. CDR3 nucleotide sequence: TGCGCCAGCAGTGAGTATGTGACTCATTACAATGAGCAGTTCTTC.

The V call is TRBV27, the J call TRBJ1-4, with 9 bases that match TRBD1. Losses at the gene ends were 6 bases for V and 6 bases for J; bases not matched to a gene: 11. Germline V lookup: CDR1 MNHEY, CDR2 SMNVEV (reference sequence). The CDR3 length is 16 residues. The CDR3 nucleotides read TGTGCCAGCAGGTCCTATTCCGGGACAGGGCATGAAAAACTGTTTTTT. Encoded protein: CASRSYSGTGHEKLFF.

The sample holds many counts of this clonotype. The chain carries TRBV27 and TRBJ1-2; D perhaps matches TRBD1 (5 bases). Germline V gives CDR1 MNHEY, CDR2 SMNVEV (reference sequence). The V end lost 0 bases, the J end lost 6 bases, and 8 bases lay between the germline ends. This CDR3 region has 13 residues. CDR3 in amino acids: CASSLSWGDGYTF. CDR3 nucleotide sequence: TGTGCCAGCAGTTTATCTTGGGGGGATGGCTACACCTTC.

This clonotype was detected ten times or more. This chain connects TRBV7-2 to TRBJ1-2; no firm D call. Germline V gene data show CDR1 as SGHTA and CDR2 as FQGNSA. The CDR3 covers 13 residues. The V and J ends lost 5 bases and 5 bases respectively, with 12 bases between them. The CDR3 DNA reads TGTGCCAGCAGCCGAGGGTATGGGTATGGCTACACCTTC. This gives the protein CASSRGYGYGYTF.

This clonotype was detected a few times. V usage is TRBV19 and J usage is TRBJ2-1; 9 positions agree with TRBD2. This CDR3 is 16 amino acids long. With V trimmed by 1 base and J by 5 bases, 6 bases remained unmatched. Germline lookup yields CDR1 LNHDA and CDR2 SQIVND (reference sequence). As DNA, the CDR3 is TGTGCCAGTAGTATAGGGTGGGGACTAGCTCACAATGAGCAGTTCTTC. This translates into CASSIGWGLAHNEQFF.

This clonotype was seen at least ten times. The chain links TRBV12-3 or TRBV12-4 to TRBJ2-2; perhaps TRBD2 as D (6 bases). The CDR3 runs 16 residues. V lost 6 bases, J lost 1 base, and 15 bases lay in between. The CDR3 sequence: CASSPGEGGNTGELFF. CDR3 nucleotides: TGTGCCAGCAGCCCCGGAGAGGGAGGGAACACCGGGGAGCTGTTTTTT.

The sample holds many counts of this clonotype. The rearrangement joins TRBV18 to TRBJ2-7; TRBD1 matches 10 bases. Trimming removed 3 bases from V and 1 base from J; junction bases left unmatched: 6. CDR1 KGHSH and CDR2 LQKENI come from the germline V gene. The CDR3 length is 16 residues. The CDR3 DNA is TGTGCCAGCTCACCGTCGACAGGGGGCAAATCCTACGAGCAGTACTTC. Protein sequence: CASSPSTGGKSYEQYF. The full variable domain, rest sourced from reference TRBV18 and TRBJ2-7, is NAGVMQNPRHLVRRRGQEARLRCSPMKGHSHVYWYRQLPEEGLKFMVYLQKENIIDESGMPKERFSAEFPKEGPSILRIQQVVRGDSAAYFCASSPSTGGKSYEQYFGPGTRLTVT.

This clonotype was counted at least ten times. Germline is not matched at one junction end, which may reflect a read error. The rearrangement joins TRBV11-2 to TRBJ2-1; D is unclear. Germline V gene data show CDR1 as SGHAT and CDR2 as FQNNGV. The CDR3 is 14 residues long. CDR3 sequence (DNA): TGTGCCAGCAGCTTGACGGGCAGCCACAATGAGCAGCTCTTC. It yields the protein CASSLTGSHNEQLF.

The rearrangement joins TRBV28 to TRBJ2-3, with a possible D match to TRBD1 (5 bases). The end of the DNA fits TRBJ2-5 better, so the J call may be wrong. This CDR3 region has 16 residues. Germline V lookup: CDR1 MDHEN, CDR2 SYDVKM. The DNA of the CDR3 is TGTGCCAGCAGTTTTCGGACAAGCCTTGGTGGGGAGACCCAGTACTTC. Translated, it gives CASSFRTSLGGETQYF.

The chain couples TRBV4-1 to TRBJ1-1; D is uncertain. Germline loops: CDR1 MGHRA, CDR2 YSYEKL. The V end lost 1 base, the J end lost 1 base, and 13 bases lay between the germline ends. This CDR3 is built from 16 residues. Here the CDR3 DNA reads TGCGCCAGCAGCCAAGGATCGATACAGCCGAACACTGAAGCTTTCTTT. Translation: CASSQGSIQPNTEAFF.

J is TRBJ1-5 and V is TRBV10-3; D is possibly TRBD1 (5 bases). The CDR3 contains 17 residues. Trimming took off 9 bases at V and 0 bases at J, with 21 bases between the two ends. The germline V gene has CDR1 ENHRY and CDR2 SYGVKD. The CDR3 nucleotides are TGTGCCATAATGGGGCCAAGGCATATTTATAGCAATCAGCCCCAGCATTTT. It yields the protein CAIMGPRHIYSNQPQHF.

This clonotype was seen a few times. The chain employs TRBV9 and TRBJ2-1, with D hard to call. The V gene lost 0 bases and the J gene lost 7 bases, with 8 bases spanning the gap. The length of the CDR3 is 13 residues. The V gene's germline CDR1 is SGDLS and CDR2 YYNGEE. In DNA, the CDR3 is TGTGCCAGCAGCGTAGCTGGACGGAATGAGCAGTTCTTC. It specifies CASSVAGRNEQFF.

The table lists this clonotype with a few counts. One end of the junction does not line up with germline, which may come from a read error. CDR3 in amino acids: CASSLEWATREAYEQYF. The CDR3 DNA is TGTGCCAGCAGCTTAGAATGGGCGACGAGGGAAGCCTACGAGCAGTACTTT. The chain links TRBV7-9 to TRBJ2-7, with a tentative D call TRBD2 (5 bases). The CDR3 loop spans 17 amino acids. Germline V gene data show CDR1 as SEHNR and CDR2 as FQNEAQ (reference sequence). Using reference TRBV7-9 and TRBJ2-7 for the parts outside the CDR3, the full variable domain is DTGVSQNPRHKITKRGQNVTFRCDPISEHNRLYWYRQTLGQGPEFLTYFQNEAQLEKSRLLSDRFSAERPKGSFSTLEIQRTEQGDSAMYLCASSLEWATREAYEQYFGPGTRLTVT.

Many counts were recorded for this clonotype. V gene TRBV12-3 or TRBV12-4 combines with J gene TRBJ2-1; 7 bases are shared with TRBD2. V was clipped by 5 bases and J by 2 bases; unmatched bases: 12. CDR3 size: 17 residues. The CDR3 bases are TGTGCCAGCAGTAGCGGATTGCGGGAGTGGCCCTACAATGAGCAGTTCTTC. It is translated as CASSSGLREWPYNEQFF.